This TCR beta chain was recorded in a study of CD8+CD57+ T cells in acquired aplastic anemia. Looking at the study overall: Sorted CD4+ and CD8+ cells yielded DNA averaging roughly 3.3 ug.

Whole-study results and caveats: CD8+ Simpson's diversity in patients was not significantly different from that in controls. The same twenty-nine CD8+ CDR3 sequences occurred in patients and in controls.

CDR3 and TCR beta VDJ profiling relied on a genomic DNA template. TCRdb reprocessed the reads with MiXCR, giving one entry per CDR3 protein. Of 200,000 or so distinct CDR3 sequences in the sample, about three fifths are singletons; the top ten hold more than 45%. The ends were cut back, 3 bases at V and 8 bases at J, with 10 bases in the middle. The germline gives CDR1 SNHLY, CDR2 FYNNEI. The CDR3 has 12 residues. Worth noting for this clonotype: No antigen is known for it.

Sequencing was carried out using sorted CD4+, CD8+, or CD8+CD57+ T cells (not recorded which) from PBMCs. This chain uses TRBV2 with TRBJ1-1, with D perhaps TRBD1 (5 bases). The TCR sequence derives from a human donor with severe aplastic anemia or a healthy control (not recorded which). This chain's CDR3 is CASSESWDEAFF. For the CDR3, the DNA is TGTGCCAGCAGTGAGTCGTGGGACGAAGCTTTCTTT.